This record covers a single TCR beta chain. Measured with immunoSEQ multiplex PCR; TCRdb has only the in-frame clones, and not every one. The sample lists about 180,000 clones, 85% to 90% seen once, with around 2.3% in the top ten. These data are taken from a study of blood T cell repertoires in COVID-19. Germline V lookup: CDR1 MGHRA, CDR2 YSYEKL. CDR3 length: 13 residues. The ends were cut back, 5 bases at V and 5 bases at J, with 7 bases in the middle. Participants came from fewer than 25 US areas, aged about 18 to 89 years. In assigning cohorts, the study relied on participant-reported clinical history.

Sequencing was done on a sample of PBMCs or T cells enriched from blood (not recorded which). The TCR originated in a woman aged 40 to 55 with acute COVID-19. The chain couples TRBV4-1 to TRBJ1-6; TRBD1 might be the D (6 bases). CDR3 sequence: CASSGQNNSPLHF. The CDR3 nucleotides are TGCGCCAGCAGCGGACAGAATAATTCACCCCTCCACTTT.